This T cell receptor beta chain comes out of a study of response to subunit inactivated influenza vaccine. In germline, CDR1 is LGHDT, CDR2 YNNKEL (reference sequence). The CDR3 loop spans 15 amino acids. The V and J ends lost 3 bases and 4 bases, in that order; junction bases with no gene match: 6. MiXCR was run by TCRdb on the RT-PCR reads, yielding one entry per CDR3 protein. The data show around 530,000 distinct CDR3 sequences, approximately 12% seen once. The sequencing used PBMCs from blood, collected on the day of vaccination. This chain links TRBV3-1 with TRBJ2-1; 7 bases line up with TRBD2. The clonotype originates from a man aged 45 to 65 who received an inactivated influenza vaccine. CDR3 in DNA: TGTGCCAGCAGCCAGAGGCTAGCGGCATACAATGAGCAGTTCTTC. Amino acid sequence: CASSQRLAAYNEQFF.